Each of the 18 T cell receptor beta chains below was sequenced from the same sample in a study of blood T cell repertoires in COVID-19. Sequencing used immunoSEQ multiplex PCR; TCRdb keeps in-frame clones, though not all of them. The sample carries roughly 130,000 clones, under 90% recorded once. Sequenced material: peripheral blood. These TCRs come from an older woman with acute or convalescent COVID-19.

The chain combines TRBV5-1 with TRBJ2-2, with TRBD1 matching 7 bases. The CDR3 contains 15 residues. Germline CDR1 reads SGHRS; CDR2 reads YFSETQ. V gave up 4 bases and J gave up 3 bases; unmatched junction bases: 6. CDR3 amino acids: CASSVGTADTGELFF. The DNA of the CDR3 is TGCGCCAGCAGCGTCGGGACAGCGGACACCGGGGAGCTGTTTTTT.

The rearrangement joins TRBV18 to TRBJ1-1; 7 nucleotides agree with TRBD1. Germline V gene sequence: CDR1 KGHSH, CDR2 LQKENI. The CDR3 is made up of 17 amino acids. Germline trimming cut 6 bases from V and 7 bases from J; bases unmatched to any gene: 20. The CDR3: CASSSDRTRTFPFEAFF. The DNA for the CDR3 is TGTGCCAGCTCCTCGGACAGGACGAGGACTTTCCCTTTTGAAGCTTTCTTT.

This clone appeared once. The chain couples TRBV3-1 (or the pseudogene TRBV3-2) to TRBJ1-2; D unresolved. Germline-derived CDR1 and CDR2 are LGHDT and YNNKEL (reference sequence). V lost 2 bases and J lost 7, with 11 bases in between. This CDR3 spans 13 amino acids. The CDR3 reads CASSQSPVSGYTF. As DNA, the CDR3 is TGTGCCAGCAGCCAATCACCGGTGTCTGGCTACACCTTC.

The J gene is TRBJ2-5, the V gene TRBV2; D is unclear. The germline V and J ends were trimmed by 5 bases and 5 bases, with 6 bases remaining between them. CDR1 SNHLY and CDR2 FYNNEI come from the germline V gene. This CDR3 has 11 residues. CDR3 sequence: CASSSRETQYF. The CDR3 coding sequence is TGTGCCAGCAGTTCGCGGGAGACCCAGTACTTC.

This sequence joins TRBV15 and TRBJ1-2; D is uncertain. The CDR3 spans 15 residues. The germline V gene encodes CDR1 LNHNV and CDR2 YYDKDF (reference sequence). The V gene lost 3 bases and the J gene lost 4 bases, with 15 bases spanning the gap. The DNA for the CDR3 is TGTGCCACCAGCAGCGCTCTTGTTCCGGTCTATGGCTACACCTTC. The encoded protein is CATSSALVPVYGYTF.

The genes are TRBV29-1 and TRBJ1-6, with D uncertain. Trimming removed 8 bases at V and 7 bases at J, with 36 bases between. The CDR3 is made up of 20 amino acids. Germline values: CDR1 SQVTM, CDR2 ANQGSEA. CDR3 bases: TGCAGCCAAGACACCAAAAGGCCCCCCTTTGATAGTTTCCTGAATTCACCCCTCCACTTT. Its translation is CSQDTKRPPFDSFLNSPLHF.

This clone was seen a handful of times. The V call is TRBV4-1, the J call TRBJ1-3; perhaps TRBD1 as D (5 bases). The CDR3 runs to 13 residues. Trimming cost V 8 bases and J 2 bases, with 10 bases left between them. CDR1 and CDR2 from the germline V gene are MGHRA and YSYEKL. In DNA form, the CDR3 reads TGCGCCAGCGCCACAGGTCCTGGAAACACCATATATTTT. It encodes CASATGPGNTIYF.

This rearrangement joins TRBV12-3 or TRBV12-4 to TRBJ1-6; 8 positions match TRBD1. This CDR3 has 13 amino acids. Germline trimming cut 10 bases from V and 9 bases from J; bases unmatched to any gene: 8. CDR3 sequence (DNA): TGTGCCACCCGCCGAGACAGGGGTTCACCCCTCCACTTT. Protein sequence: CATRRDRGSPLHF.

The chain recombines TRBV2 with TRBJ1-2; 7 nucleotides line up with TRBD1. Germline V gene lookup returns CDR1 SNHLY and CDR2 FYNNEI. CDR3 length equals 13 residues. V lost 10 bases to trimming and J lost 5 bases; unmatched junction nucleotides: 10. The DNA of the CDR3 is TGTGCCATCCGGAACAGGGGCGGATATGGCTACACCTTC. Protein: CAIRNRGGYGYTF.

The J gene is TRBJ2-3, the V gene TRBV5-1; 10 bases are shared with TRBD2. V was clipped by 4 bases and J by 4 bases; unmatched bases: 9. Germline V gene lookup returns CDR1 SGHRS and CDR2 YFSETQ. This CDR3 comprises 16 residues. The CDR3 region is CASSLLLAGDADTQYF. The CDR3 coding sequence is TGCGCCAGCAGCCTCCTTCTAGCGGGGGACGCAGATACGCAGTATTTT.

The chain joins TRBV28 to TRBJ1-1; 8 nucleotides line up with TRBD1. Germline CDR1 is MDHEN and CDR2 is SYDVKM. V lost 7 bases and J lost 0; bases outside the gene matches: 7. This CDR3 contains 15 residues. The CDR3 loop reads CASTTGGLMNTEAFF. In DNA form, the CDR3 reads TGTGCCAGCACCACAGGGGGATTAATGAACACTGAAGCTTTCTTT.

The V gene is TRBV7-2, the J gene TRBJ1-1, with D maybe TRBD1 (6 bases). Per germline, CDR1 SGHTA and CDR2 FQGNSA. This CDR3 has 11 residues. Deletions cut 5 bases from V and 9 bases from J, with 10 bases between. CDR3 residues: CASSTGMKAFF. In DNA form, the CDR3 reads TGTGCCAGCAGCACAGGGATGAAAGCTTTCTTT. Variable domain in full (rest from reference TRBV7-2 and TRBJ1-1): GAGVSQSPSNKVTEKGKDVELRCDPISGHTALYWYRQSLGQGLEFLIYFQGNSAPDKSGLPSDRFSAERTGGSVSTLTIQRTQQEDSAVYLCASSTGMKAFFGQGTRLTVV.

This rearrangement joins TRBV5-6 to TRBJ2-7; 10 nucleotides line up with TRBD1. Trimming took 4 bases from V and 2 from J; bases not matched to a gene: 6. In germline, CDR1 is SGHDT, CDR2 YYEEEE. The CDR3 contains 15 residues. In DNA form, the CDR3 reads TGTGCCAGCAGCCCGGGACAGGGGTTCGCCTACGAGCAGTACGTC. Translation: CASSPGQGFAYEQYV.

The chain couples TRBV3-1 (or the pseudogene TRBV3-2) to TRBJ1-5; TRBD1 matches at 9 bases. The germline V gene encodes CDR1 LGHDT and CDR2 YNNKEL (reference sequence). V shed 2 bases and J 6 bases; nucleotides not matched to a gene: 5. The CDR3 runs to 15 residues. Written as DNA, the CDR3 is TGTGCCAGCAGCCAAAGACAGGGGGTAGGTCAGCCCCAGCATTTT. Residues: CASSQRQGVGQPQHF.

This clone came up once. The chain has TRBV5-4 and TRBJ2-5; 7 bases agree with TRBD2. Trimming at V came to 1 base and at J to 3 bases, leaving 6 bases not matched to a gene. The CDR3 is 15 amino acids. Germline CDR1 SGHNT, CDR2 YYREEE (reference sequence). The CDR3 DNA is TGTGCCAGCAGCTTGCCGTTAGCGGGTAAAGAGACCCAGTACTTC. Protein sequence: CASSLPLAGKETQYF. The whole variable domain, remainder taken from reference TRBV5-4 and TRBJ2-5, is ETGVTQSPTHLIKTRGQQVTLRCSSQSGHNTVSWYQQALGQGPQFIFQYYREEENGRGNFPPRFSGLQFPNYSSELNVNALELDDSALYLCASSLPLAGKETQYFGPGTRLLVL.

The gene calls are TRBV7-8 and TRBJ2-3, with D possibly being TRBD2 (6 bases). Trimming removed 0 bases at V and 2 bases at J, with 9 bases between. The CDR3 is 15 amino acids. CDR1 and CDR2 from the germline V gene are SGHVS and FQNEAQ. The CDR3 is CASSLARGPTDTQYF. DNA for the CDR3: TGTGCCAGCAGCTTAGCGCGGGGTCCCACAGATACGCAGTATTTT. Variable domain in full (rest from reference TRBV7-8 and TRBJ2-3): GAGVSQSPRYKVAKRGQDVALRCDPISGHVSLFWYQQALGQGPEFLTYFQNEAQLDKSGLPSDRFFAERPEGSVSTLKIQRTQQEDSAVYLCASSLARGPTDTQYFGPGTRLTVL.

V is TRBV11-2 and J is TRBJ2-3, with 8 bases lining up with TRBD2. Germline CDR1 and CDR2: SGHAT and FQNNGV. Trimming at V came to 5 bases and at J to 0 bases, leaving 13 bases not matched to a gene. The CDR3 contains 18 residues. The CDR3 DNA follows: TGTGCCAGCAGCCCCCGGGGGGGGCGGGGGCCCAGCACAGATACGCAGTATTTT. Translation: CASSPRGGRGPSTDTQYF.

This chain links TRBV12-3 or TRBV12-4 with TRBJ1-4; D not resolved. The ends were cut back, 3 bases at V and 11 bases at J, with 10 bases in the middle. CDR3 length: 12 amino acids. The chain's CDR3 is CASSFVGGKLFF. The CDR3 DNA is TGTGCCAGCAGTTTTGTAGGAGGGAAACTGTTTTTT.